This T cell receptor (beta chain) was recovered during a study of cytomegalovirus exposure and HLA in healthy donors. The study, taken as a whole, reports: Cytomegalovirus association was listed for 164 TCR beta chains. Sequencing likely generated an artifact that appeared as a cluster of highly shared sequence variants.

CDR1 and CDR2 (germline): GTSNPN, SVGIG (reference sequence). The V segment lost 2 bases and the J segment 4 bases; nucleotides outside the gene matches: 4. This CDR3 is 13 amino acids long. To note about this clone: Its target is unknown.

13 Jbeta primers and 60 Vbeta primers were used for the PCR. Produced via immunoSEQ multiplex PCR; TCRdb's table is partial and in-frame only. The sample includes under 250,000 clones, just over 75% seen only once; the top ten take about 1.9%. The sample taken for sequencing was PBMCs. The source of this sequence is a man in his thirties or forties in good health and CMV-seronegative. The chain uses TRBV30 and TRBJ1-2; 7 nucleotides align to TRBD1. CDR3 amino acids: CAWSSGTAYGYTF. The CDR3 bases are TGTGCCTGGAGTTCCGGGACAGCCTATGGCTACACCTTC.